Below, 21 T cell receptor beta chains from the same sample are listed, as sequenced in a study of blood T cells in healthy people across ages (dated by TCRdb to 2013 to 2016). Library preparation employed 5' RACE. TCRdb records Illumina HiSeq 2500 as the sequencer. A second roughly 6 to 12 cycle PCR used a sample-barcoded 5' primer and a J-beta primer mix. TCRdb passed the public sequencing reads through fastp at Q25 and MiXCR, retaining productive beta sequences. Entries are consolidated by CDR3 protein sequence, retaining the most common genes and DNA. The table for this sample lists about 900,000 distinct CDR3 sequences; about 62% of them were counted only once. The top ten clones comprise 28% of the sample. The sequencing sample was made of blood. The receptors here all came from a man aged 25 to 45 in good health.

This clonotype has a single count. This chain uses TRBV20-1 with TRBJ2-4; TRBD1 is a possible D gene (5 bases). The DNA matches TRBJ2-7 better at its end, which makes the J call doubtful. The germline CDR1 and CDR2 sequences are DFQATT and SNEGSKA (reference sequence). The CDR3 totals 13 residues. The CDR3 DNA reads TGCAGTGCGCCTCGACAGAGAGACTACGAGCAGTACTTC. Translating it yields CSAPRQRDYEQYF.

The chain links TRBV12-3 or TRBV12-4 to TRBJ1-2; the D gene is possibly TRBD1 (5 bases). Trimming stripped 6 bases from V and 4 bases from J, with 15 bases between. The CDR3 has 14 residues. CDR3 bases: TGTGCCAGCAGGGGGACGAGCCCGGTCTATGGCTACACCTTC. Protein: CASRGTSPVYGYTF.

J is TRBJ2-7 and V is TRBV12-3 or TRBV12-4; tentative D call: TRBD1 (5 bases). V lost 4 bases and J lost 6, with 19 bases in between. The CDR3 sequence is 15 residues long. CDR3 sequence: CASSSPQALWGEQYF. In nucleotides, the CDR3 is TGTGCCAGCAGTTCGCCACAGGCCCTCTGGGGCGAGCAGTACTTC.

The chain combines TRBV7-9 with TRBJ1-4; D gene ambiguous. The CDR3 has 14 residues. Germline V gives CDR1 SEHNR, CDR2 FQNEAQ (reference sequence). V lost 5 bases and J lost 4, with 11 bases in between. The CDR3 here is CASSPSQINEKLFF. CDR3 DNA sequence: TGTGCCAGCAGCCCGTCACAGATTAATGAAAAACTGTTTTTT.

This clonotype has only a few counts. The chain is built from TRBV6-5 and TRBJ2-7, with D uncertain. Germline CDR1 and CDR2: MNHEY and SVGAGI. This CDR3 is 11 amino acids long. CDR3: CACGQLYEQYF. CDR3 DNA: TGTGCTTGTGGGCAACTCTACGAGCAGTACTTC.

This clonotype has only a few counts. This chain connects TRBV7-2 to TRBJ2-7; D not resolved. V was shortened by 5 bases and J by 5 bases, with 13 bases between the two germline ends. The CDR3 runs to 13 residues. Per germline, CDR1 SGHTA and CDR2 FQGNSA. The CDR3 protein is CASSLSRTHEQYF. In DNA, the CDR3 is TGTGCCAGCAGCCTTAGTAGGACCCACGAGCAGTACTTC.

This sequence joins TRBV20-1 and TRBJ2-7, with 9 bases lining up with TRBD2. CDR1 DFQATT and CDR2 SNEGSKA come from the germline V gene (reference sequence). V lost 6 bases to trimming and J lost 5 bases; unmatched junction nucleotides: 2. The CDR3 contains 11 residues. The CDR3 region is CSAGTSNEQYF. CDR3 in DNA: TGCAGTGCAGGGACTAGCAACGAGCAGTACTTC.

The chain is built from TRBV5-8 and TRBJ2-1, with TRBD2 matching 9 bases. The CDR3 covers 19 residues. Germline trimming cut 2 bases from V and 3 bases from J; bases unmatched to any gene: 15. The germline gives CDR1 SGHTS, CDR2 YDEGEE. The CDR3 DNA is TGTGCCAGCAGCTTAGGGGCCCAGCGGGGGGCCCGGTTCTACAATGAGCAGTTCTTC. It translates to CASSLGAQRGARFYNEQFF. The entire variable domain, with the rest obtained from reference TRBV5-8 and TRBJ2-1, is as follows: EAGVTQSPTHLIKTRGQQATLRCSPISGHTSVYWYQQALGLGLQFLLWYDEGEERNRGNFPPRFSGRQFPNYSSELNVNALELEDSALYLCASSLGAQRGARFYNEQFFGPGTRLTVL.

In its sample, this clonotype was seen a few times. The V call is TRBV29-1, the J call TRBJ2-7, with 9 bases fitting TRBD2. The CDR3 length is 15 residues. The germline CDR1 and CDR2 sequences are SQVTM and ANQGSEA. Trimming took 4 bases from V and 4 from J; bases not matched to a gene: 11. The CDR3 is CSVGLAGSRRYEQYF. DNA of the CDR3: TGCAGCGTTGGTCTAGCGGGGAGTCGCCGGTACGAGCAGTACTTC.

This chain joins TRBV4-3 and TRBJ2-1; D is uncertain. The CDR3 sequence is 14 residues long. The V gene lost 1 base and the J gene lost 7 bases, with 11 bases spanning the gap. Germline V gene data show CDR1 as LGHNA and CDR2 as YSLEER. The CDR3 region has the DNA TGCGCCAGCAGCCAAGTGGAAGGGCGAAATGAGCAGTTCTTC. It specifies CASSQVEGRNEQFF.

This chain uses TRBV20-1 with TRBJ2-5, with a weak D call TRBD2 (7 bases). Trimming removed 6 bases from V and 6 bases from J, with 20 bases in between. This CDR3 is built from 14 residues. Germline V lookup: CDR1 DFQATT, CDR2 SNEGSKA (reference sequence). The CDR3, as DNA: TGCAGTGCCCTGAGGGGAGGGGGGGGGAAGACCCAGTACTTC. Protein: CSALRGGGGKTQYF.

The rearrangement uses TRBV5-1 and TRBJ1-2; D is unresolved. Germline V gene data show CDR1 as SGHRS and CDR2 as YFSETQ. The CDR3 has 13 amino acids. V was pared by 6 bases and J by 5 bases, with 14 bases between. The CDR3 nucleotides read TGCGCCAGCATGGACGGCCGAGGATATGGCTACACCTTC. Its protein product is CASMDGRGYGYTF.

The rearrangement uses TRBV7-6 and TRBJ2-7; TRBD1 aligns across 10 bases. The germline gives CDR1 SGHVS, CDR2 FNYEAQ. This CDR3 region has 16 residues. J gave up 7 bases and V 5 bases, and 14 bases lay outside the gene matches. The CDR3 DNA is TGTGCCAGCAGCCTACGGGACAGGGGATTATTGGATGAGCAGTACTTC. Translated: CASSLRDRGLLDEQYF. Full variable domain (missing parts from reference TRBV7-6 and TRBJ2-7): GAGVSQSPRYKVTKRGQDVALRCDPISGHVSLYWYRQALGQGPEFLTYFNYEAQQDKSGLPNDRFSAERPEGSISTLTIQRTEQRDSAMYRCASSLRDRGLLDEQYFGPGTRLTVT.

The V gene is TRBV6-5, the J gene TRBJ1-2, with D possibly matching TRBD1 (5 bases). This CDR3 contains 14 residues. V lost 2 bases, J lost 1 base, and 8 bases lay in between. In germline, CDR1 is MNHEY, CDR2 SVGAGI. CDR3 loop: CASSYGASNYGYTF. The CDR3 nucleotides read TGTGCCAGCAGTTACGGGGCCAGTAACTATGGCTACACCTTC.

This clonotype was counted a few times. The chain couples TRBV11-2 to TRBJ2-1; a weak D match, TRBD1 (6 bases). With 5 bases removed from V and 4 bases from J, the gap between germline ends came to 15 bases. Per the germline V gene, CDR1 is SGHAT and CDR2 is FQNNGV. CDR3 length equals 15 residues. The CDR3 DNA reads TGTGCCAGCAGCAAAGGAAGCACAGGGTACAATGAGCAGTTCTTC. Protein product: CASSKGSTGYNEQFF.

This chain uses TRBV28 with TRBJ2-6, with D uncertain. CDR1 and CDR2 (germline): MDHEN, SYDVKM. Between the trimmed V and J ends, which lost 6 bases and 4 bases, there was a span of 7 bases. CDR3 size: 13 residues. The CDR3 is CASSTVGANVLTF. In nucleotides, the CDR3 is TGTGCCAGCAGCACGGTCGGGGCCAACGTCCTGACTTTC.

In its sample, this clonotype was seen a few times. The CDR3 is CSARGSEDYNEQFF. CDR3 in DNA: TGCAGTGCTAGGGGTAGCGAAGACTACAATGAGCAGTTCTTC. The chain links TRBV20-1 to TRBJ2-1, with D possibly being TRBD2 (5 bases). Trimming took 3 bases from V and 3 from J, leaving 12 bases between them. The CDR3 is 14 amino acids. CDR1 is DFQATT and CDR2 is SNEGSKA in the germline V gene (reference sequence).

The chain combines TRBV9 with TRBJ2-7; D perhaps matches TRBD1 (6 bases). Germline V lookup: CDR1 SGDLS, CDR2 YYNGEE. Trimming pared 3 bases from V and 3 bases from J, leaving 10 bases between. This CDR3 has 13 amino acids. CDR3 in amino acids: CASSGQARYEQYF. The CDR3 nucleotides read TGTGCCAGCAGCGGACAGGCTCGCTACGAGCAGTACTTC.

To note about this clonotype: This may be a read error: a much more frequent sequence differs by one nucleotide. This chain connects TRBV29-1 to TRBJ2-7, with a tentative D call TRBD1 (5 bases). The DNA end favors TRBJ2-5, so the J call may be wrong. The CDR3 is made up of 13 amino acids. Germline V lookup: CDR1 SQVTM, CDR2 ANQGSEA. In DNA, the CDR3 is TGCAGCGCTGAACCGGATCAGGGAGAGACCCAGTACTTC. It codes for CSAEPDQGETQYF.

The chain carries TRBV7-9 and TRBJ1-2, with 7 bases fitting TRBD1. The CDR3 length is 14 residues. CDR1 and CDR2 (germline): SEHNR, FQNEAQ (reference sequence). With V trimmed by 5 bases and J by 1 base, 4 bases remained unmatched. CDR3 region: CASSGQGDNYGYTF. In DNA form, the CDR3 reads TGTGCCAGCAGCGGCCAGGGGGATAACTATGGCTACACCTTC.

J is TRBJ2-1 and V is TRBV4-2, with D uncertain. Germline CDR1 LGHNA, CDR2 YNFKEQ. Trimming shortened V by 4 bases and J by 0 bases, and 13 bases separated the two germline ends. CDR3 size: 16 residues. The CDR3 here is CASSPHSESSYNEQFF. The CDR3 DNA is TGTGCCAGCAGCCCCCACAGCGAAAGCTCCTACAATGAGCAGTTCTTC.